These 15 T cell receptor beta chains originate from one sample sequenced in a study of shared clonotypes between healthy human individuals. Assay: immunoSEQ multiplex PCR; the TCRdb copy retains only in-frame clones and omits some. The sample lists about 2,500,000 clones; just over 90% were seen once. Input material: naive CD4+ T cells sorted from blood. Subset in this sample: CD45RA+ positively selected. The receptors were sampled from a man aged 18 to 30 in good health.

In nucleotides, the CDR3 is TGTGCCAGCAGTTTAGTAGCAGGGAGCGGCTACACCTTC. Encoded protein: CASSLVAGSGYTF. This chain links TRBV27 with TRBJ1-2, with a possible D match to TRBD1 (5 bases). CDR1 is MNHEY, CDR2 SMNVEV, per germline (reference sequence). The CDR3 has 13 amino acids. V lost 2 bases and J 8 bases, leaving 12 bases between the germline ends.

This clone was detected once. The chain combines TRBV4-3 with TRBJ2-1, with 7 bases matching TRBD1. The ends lost 4 bases at V and 0 bases at J; junction bases unmatched: 9. Germline V gives CDR1 LGHNA, CDR2 YSLEER. This CDR3 spans 17 amino acids. The CDR3 loop is CASSLTRTGSSYNEQFF. In DNA, the CDR3 is TGCGCCAGCAGCCTCACCCGGACAGGAAGCTCCTACAATGAGCAGTTCTTC.

The chain employs TRBV2 and TRBJ2-6, with 11 bases lining up with TRBD1. Losses at the gene ends were 6 bases for V and 4 bases for J; bases not matched to a gene: 11. Germline V lookup: CDR1 SNHLY, CDR2 FYNNEI. This CDR3 is 18 amino acids long. CDR3 protein: CASRTRDRGFAGANVLTF. For the CDR3, the DNA is TGTGCCAGCAGAACCCGGGACAGGGGGTTCGCGGGGGCCAACGTCCTGACTTTC.

As for this clone: Other DNA sequences of this sample code for an identical CDR3. The J gene is TRBJ2-1, the V gene TRBV9; TRBD1 agrees at 9 bases. The CDR3 spans 16 residues. Trimming took 0 bases from V and 4 from J; bases not matched to a gene: 5. Germline-derived CDR1 and CDR2 are SGDLS and YYNGEE. CDR3 sequence reads: CASSVAGTGSYNEQFF. As DNA, the CDR3 is TGTGCCAGCAGCGTAGCCGGGACAGGGAGTTACAATGAGCAGTTCTTC.

Concerning this clone: Other DNA variants within this sample encode the same CDR3. V gene TRBV2 combines with J gene TRBJ2-5, with unresolved D. Germline values: CDR1 SNHLY, CDR2 FYNNEI. Trimming removed 3 bases at V and 2 bases at J, with 4 bases between. The CDR3 loop spans 12 amino acids. CDR3 in amino acids: CASSDSQETQYF. CDR3 in DNA: TGTGCCAGCAGTGACAGTCAAGAGACCCAGTACTTC.

The V gene is TRBV4-1, the J gene TRBJ1-1; 10 bases match TRBD1. Looked up from germline, CDR1 is MGHRA and CDR2 is YSYEKL. The CDR3 totals 16 residues. V was pared by 3 bases and J by 0 bases, with 4 bases of the junction left unmatched. DNA of the CDR3: TGCGCCAGCAGCCACCCGACAGGGGGCTTGAACACTGAAGCTTTCTTT. As protein: CASSHPTGGLNTEAFF.

This chain joins TRBV5-1 and TRBJ1-2, with a possible D match to TRBD1 (6 bases). CDR3 length equals 17 residues. From germline, CDR1 is SGHRS and CDR2 YFSETQ. Trimming stripped 1 base from V and 1 base from J, with 17 bases between. CDR3 in DNA: TGCGCCAGCAGCTTGACGGGGCAGGGGACTTTTAACTATGGCTACACCTTC. This codes for CASSLTGQGTFNYGYTF.

This rearrangement joins TRBV7-2 to TRBJ1-1; D uncertain. This CDR3 is built from 15 residues. Germline V CDR1 and CDR2: SGHTA, FQGNSA. The germline V and J ends were trimmed by 5 bases and 0 bases, with 13 bases remaining between them. In nucleotides, the CDR3 is TGTGCCAGCAGCCTTCCGCGGCTCTTGAACACTGAAGCTTTCTTT. Translated, it gives CASSLPRLLNTEAFF.

The chain combines TRBV29-1 with TRBJ2-7, with 8 positions matching TRBD1. Losses at the gene ends were 3 bases for V and 6 bases for J; bases not matched to a gene: 10. CDR1 SQVTM and CDR2 ANQGSEA come from the germline V gene. This CDR3 comprises 14 residues. In DNA, the CDR3 is TGCAGCGTTGATTCGCAGGGGGCGCAGGGCGAGCAGTACTTC. Encoded protein: CSVDSQGAQGEQYF.

In DNA form, the CDR3 reads TGTGCCAGCAGCTTCCGGACAGTAGGTTCACCCCTCCACTTT. Translated: CASSFRTVGSPLHF. The chain carries TRBV7-2 and TRBJ1-6; tentatively, D is TRBD1 (6 bases). The germline V and J ends were trimmed by 3 bases and 9 bases, with 12 bases remaining between them. Germline lookup yields CDR1 SGHTA and CDR2 FQGNSA. This CDR3 is 14 amino acids long.

The chain carries TRBV7-9 and TRBJ1-3; 9 nucleotides line up with TRBD1. V shed 3 bases, J shed 2 bases, and the junction held 8 bases outside the gene matches. Germline loops: CDR1 SEHNR, CDR2 FQNEAQ (reference sequence). This CDR3 spans 17 amino acids. CDR3 coding DNA: TGTGCCAGCAGCTTCATCCTACAGGGGGCTACTGGAAACACCATATATTTT. Protein product: CASSFILQGATGNTIYF.

Comment on this clone: Other DNA sequences in the sample encode the same CDR3. V gene TRBV2 combines with J gene TRBJ2-7, with 13 nucleotides matching TRBD2. CDR1 SNHLY and CDR2 FYNNEI come from the germline V gene. The trim removed 6 bases at V and 4 bases at J, leaving 3 bases unmatched. This CDR3 is 14 amino acids long. DNA for the CDR3: TGTGCCAGCAGCGGGACTAGCGGGACTTACGAGCAGTACTTC. Its translation is CASSGTSGTYEQYF.

The genes are TRBV25-1 and TRBJ2-7; the D gene is possibly TRBD1 (5 bases). Germline lookup yields CDR1 MGHDK and CDR2 SYGVNS. The CDR3 is made up of 11 amino acids. Trimming took off 5 bases at V and 3 bases at J, with 5 bases between the two ends. CDR3 region: CASSQGYEQYF. DNA of the CDR3: TGTGCCAGCAGTCAGGGCTACGAGCAGTACTTC.

This clone was detected only a few times. The chain recombines TRBV7-9 with TRBJ1-6; D gene ambiguous. Germline values: CDR1 SEHNR, CDR2 FQNEAQ (reference sequence). V was pared by 5 bases and J by 8 bases, with 10 bases between. The CDR3 runs to 13 residues. In nucleotides, the CDR3 is TGTGCCAGCAGCCCCCCTTGGGATTCACCCCTCCACTTT. This gives the protein CASSPPWDSPLHF.

The chain carries TRBV5-1 and TRBJ2-7; TRBD1 matches at 9 bases. CDR3 size: 13 residues. Per the germline V gene, CDR1 is SGHRS and CDR2 is YFSETQ. The trim removed 5 bases at V and 2 bases at J, leaving 2 bases unmatched. CDR3 amino acids: CASRRQGAYEQYF. As DNA, the CDR3 is TGCGCCAGCAGGAGACAGGGGGCCTACGAGCAGTACTTC.